The clone carrying this T cell receptor beta chain has only one observation. The antigen is undetermined. One junction end disagrees with the germline gene, perhaps due to a read error. Germline CDR1 reads SQVTM; CDR2 reads ANQGSEA. There are 12 residues in the CDR3. Regions amplified from RNA transcripts were the TCR beta CDR3 regions. In the first-round RT-PCR of the TCR CDR3, the HTBI primer set was used. TCRdb analysed the multiplex PCR reads with MiXCR anew, one entry per CDR3 protein. Here the sample spans more than 550,000 distinct CDR3 sequences, about 45% being singletons. This record comes from a study of T cells in Graves' hyperthyroidism and ophthalmopathy. Points from the study as a whole: Ophthalmopathy and stable hyperthyroidism were told apart by a 13 V-J model.

The receptor was derived from an adult man with Graves' disease, either hyperthyroidism or ophthalmopathy (not recorded which). Sequencing was performed on peripheral blood or thyroid tissue (not recorded which). This chain uses TRBV29-1 with TRBJ1-2; D is possibly TRBD1 (5 bases). For the CDR3, the DNA is TGCAGCGTTGCAGGGTCAGACTATGGCTGCACCTTC. It yields the protein CSVAGSDYGCTF. The whole variable domain, filled in from reference TRBV29-1 and TRBJ1-2, reads SAVISQKPSRDICQRGTSLTIQCQVDSQVTMMFWYRQQPGQSLTLIATANQGSEATYESGFVIDKFPISRPNLTFSTLTVSNMSPEDSSIYLCSVAGSDYGCTFGSGTRLTVV.